The next 27 T cell receptor beta chains were all read from a single sample in a study of blood T cell repertoires in COVID-19. Data came from immunoSEQ multiplex PCR; TCRdb stores just in-frame clones and leaves some out. The table lists about 200,000 clones, over 70% of them singletons, with more than 25% in the top ten. Sequences were obtained from peripheral blood. These receptors came from a man aged 35 to 55 with acute or convalescent COVID-19.

This clone has only one observation. Distinct nucleotide sequences in the sample also encode this CDR3. The rearrangement joins TRBV6-5 to TRBJ1-2, with D possibly being TRBD1 (5 bases). Germline CDR1 MNHEY, CDR2 SVGAGI. The CDR3 totals 13 residues. Deletions cut 5 bases from V and 4 bases from J, with 11 bases between. The CDR3 sequence: CASSRDSRYGYTF. CDR3 nucleotide sequence: TGTGCCAGCAGTCGGGACTCCCGCTATGGCTACACCTTC.

The rearrangement links TRBV7-3 to TRBJ2-1; 10 nucleotides align to TRBD2. The germline CDR1 and CDR2 sequences are SGHTA and FQGTGA. This CDR3 is 13 amino acids long. V was pared by 1 base and J by 14 bases, with 5 bases of the junction left unmatched. The CDR3 here is CASSLSVSGGKFF. CDR3 nucleotides: TGTGCCAGCAGCTTAAGTGTTAGCGGGGGGAAGTTCTTC.

The rearrangement uses TRBV5-6 and TRBJ1-5; TRBD1 matches at 9 bases. Trimming removed 1 base from V and 6 bases from J; junction bases left unmatched: 8. Germline V gives CDR1 SGHDT, CDR2 YYEEEE. The CDR3 runs 16 residues. This chain's CDR3 is CASSLYPGQGIQPQHF. The CDR3, as DNA: TGTGCCAGCAGCTTGTACCCAGGACAGGGGATTCAGCCCCAGCATTTT.

This clone was seen once. V and J are TRBV10-3 and TRBJ1-1; TRBD1 is a possible D gene (6 bases). V was trimmed by 1 base and J by 1 base, leaving 10 bases between them. The germline V gene encodes CDR1 ENHRY and CDR2 SYGVKD. CDR3 length: 15 residues. The CDR3 protein is CAISEFGGRNTEAFF. CDR3 coding DNA: TGTGCCATCAGTGAGTTTGGGGGCCGGAACACTGAAGCTTTCTTT.

The chain has TRBV7-9 and TRBJ2-7; 8 positions match TRBD1. The V and J ends lost 2 bases and 3 bases, in that order; junction bases with no gene match: 6. This CDR3 is built from 15 residues. From germline, CDR1 is SEHNR and CDR2 FQNEAQ (reference sequence). This CDR3 reads CASSLSTGGFYEQYF. CDR3 nucleotide sequence: TGTGCCAGCAGCTTATCTACAGGGGGTTTCTACGAGCAGTACTTC.

The chain joins TRBV21-1 to TRBJ1-1; the table names TRBD1, a call not compared with the DNA. TRBV21-1 is designated a pseudogene. The CDR3 consists of 17 residues. CDR3: CASSKGGGSPKNTEAFF. The DNA for the CDR3 is TGTGCCAGCAGCAAAGGGGGCGGCAGCCCTAAGAACACTGAAGCTTTCTTT.

The CDR3: CASSLRGGNGYTF. The DNA for the CDR3 is TGTGCCAGCAGTTTACGAGGGGGCAACGGCTACACCTTC. V is TRBV12-3 or TRBV12-4 and J is TRBJ1-2, with TRBD1 matching 7 bases. This CDR3 comprises 13 residues. J gave up 8 bases and V 2 bases, and 5 bases lay outside the gene matches.

The CDR3 DNA reads TGTGCCAGCACCCGGACAGGGGGTTTAACTAATGAAAAACTGTTTTTT. The encoded protein is CASTRTGGLTNEKLFF. The V call is TRBV27, the J call TRBJ1-4; 10 bases agree with TRBD1. Germline-derived CDR1 and CDR2 are MNHEY and SMNVEV (reference sequence). The CDR3 loop spans 16 amino acids. V lost 7 bases, J lost 1 base, and 6 bases stayed unmatched.

The V gene is TRBV2, the J gene TRBJ1-4, with TRBD1 as a possible D gene (5 bases). This CDR3 comprises 14 residues. V was shortened by 2 bases and J by 8 bases, with 12 bases between the two germline ends. Germline-derived CDR1 and CDR2 are SNHLY and FYNNEI. The CDR3 DNA reads TGTGCCAGCAGTGAACTCCAGGGTGGGGAAAAACTGTTTTTT. Translation: CASSELQGGEKLFF.

The rearrangement uses TRBV2 and TRBJ1-5, with a weak D call TRBD1 (5 bases). The ends were cut back, 0 bases at V and 5 bases at J, with 11 bases in the middle. CDR3 length: 15 amino acids. Per germline, CDR1 SNHLY and CDR2 FYNNEI. The CDR3 DNA reads as TGTGCCAGCAGTGAAGCTGGGGGGAGGGATCAGCCCCAGCATTTT. Translating it yields CASSEAGGRDQPQHF.

This clone showed up just once. The J gene is TRBJ1-4, the V gene TRBV5-4; 7 nucleotides align to TRBD1. The CDR3 spans 16 residues. V lost 3 bases, J lost 8 bases, and 13 bases stayed unmatched. Germline V gene sequence: CDR1 SGHNT, CDR2 YYREEE (reference sequence). CDR3 DNA sequence: TGTGCCAGCAGCTCGCCTCGGGCAGGGGGTACCGAAAAACTGTTTTTT. It codes for CASSSPRAGGTEKLFF.

This sequence joins TRBV7-9 and TRBJ2-1, with 10 bases fitting TRBD2. The J segment lost 0 bases and the V segment lost 3 bases, leaving 11 bases of the junction unmatched. Germline V gives CDR1 SEHNR, CDR2 FQNEAQ (reference sequence). The CDR3 is made up of 19 amino acids. DNA of the CDR3: TGTGCCAGCAGCTTGGGTCTAGCGGGAGTTCCTAACTCCTACAATGAGCAGTTCTTC. As protein: CASSLGLAGVPNSYNEQFF.

This chain links TRBV27 with TRBJ1-6, with 8 bases fitting TRBD1. The length of the CDR3 is 14 residues. The germline gives CDR1 MNHEY, CDR2 SMNVEV (reference sequence). Trimming removed 3 bases from V and 6 bases from J; junction bases left unmatched: 1. CDR3 DNA sequence: TGTGCCAGCAGTTTCGGACAGGGTAATTCACCCCTCCACTTT. The encoded protein is CASSFGQGNSPLHF.

The rearrangement uses TRBV7-8 and TRBJ2-1; TRBD2 agrees at 10 bases. The CDR3 contains 17 residues. Germline values: CDR1 SGHVS, CDR2 FQNEAQ. J lost 0 bases, V lost 1 base, and 3 bases had no gene match. This CDR3 is CASSLVASGSSYNEQFF. The CDR3 bases are TGTGCCAGCAGCTTAGTGGCTAGCGGGAGCTCCTACAATGAGCAGTTCTTC.

The rearrangement links TRBV7-9 to TRBJ2-5, with 12 positions matching TRBD2. V lost 6 bases to trimming and J lost 4 bases; unmatched junction nucleotides: 15. Per germline, CDR1 SEHNR and CDR2 FQNEAQ (reference sequence). This CDR3 contains 18 residues. This CDR3 reads CASSSLGTSGFRRETQYF. For the CDR3, the DNA is TGTGCCAGCAGTTCTTTAGGGACTAGCGGGTTCAGGAGAGAGACCCAGTACTTC.

This clone has just one count. The genes are TRBV7-2 and TRBJ1-5; perhaps TRBD1 as D (6 bases). The germline V gene has CDR1 SGHTA and CDR2 FQGNSA. This CDR3 comprises 16 residues. Between the trimmed V and J ends, which lost 5 bases and 0 bases, there was a span of 14 bases. The CDR3 coding sequence is TGTGCCAGCAGCATCGGGACATTATATAGCAATCAGCCCCAGCATTTT. Translation gives CASSIGTLYSNQPQHF. Combining the CDR3 with reference TRBV7-2 and TRBJ1-5 gives the whole variable domain GAGVSQSPSNKVTEKGKDVELRCDPISGHTALYWYRQSLGQGLEFLIYFQGNSAPDKSGLPSDRFSAERTGGSVSTLTIQRTQQEDSAVYLCASSIGTLYSNQPQHFGDGTRLSIL.

The genes are TRBV6-6 and TRBJ1-1, with no clear D. The CDR3 loop spans 16 amino acids. CDR1 and CDR2 (germline): MNHNY, SVGAGI (reference sequence). Trimming took 0 bases from V and 7 from J, leaving 18 bases between them. CDR3 sequence: CASSYSVPSAEGEAFF. CDR3 sequence (DNA): TGTGCCAGCAGTTACTCTGTCCCCTCTGCCGAGGGTGAAGCTTTCTTT.

The chain uses TRBV7-2 and TRBJ2-7; 7 bases line up with TRBD2. The J segment lost 2 bases and the V segment lost 1 base, leaving 5 bases of the junction unmatched. Germline V gene lookup returns CDR1 SGHTA and CDR2 FQGNSA. The CDR3 covers 15 residues. The CDR3 is CASSLGGTTTYEQYF. The CDR3 region has the DNA TGTGCCAGCAGCTTAGGTGGGACTACGACCTACGAGCAGTACTTC. The complete variable domain, with remaining parts taken from reference TRBV7-2 and TRBJ2-7, reads GAGVSQSPSNKVTEKGKDVELRCDPISGHTALYWYRQSLGQGLEFLIYFQGNSAPDKSGLPSDRFSAERTGGSVSTLTIQRTQQEDSAVYLCASSLGGTTTYEQYFGPGTRLTVT.

The gene calls are TRBV7-2 and TRBJ1-6; 7 positions agree with TRBD1. Germline CDR1 is SGHTA and CDR2 is FQGNSA. V was clipped by 1 base and J by 7 bases; unmatched bases: 10. CDR3 size: 17 residues. CDR3 sequence (DNA): TGTGCCAGCAGCTTAGGGCCTGACAGGGTACGGAATTCACCCCTCCACTTT. Protein product: CASSLGPDRVRNSPLHF.

The rearrangement uses TRBV4-1 and TRBJ2-7; 8 bases agree with TRBD2. CDR3 length: 16 residues. With 6 bases clipped from V and 0 bases from J, the junction kept 10 bases outside the gene matches. Germline lookup yields CDR1 MGHRA and CDR2 YSYEKL. DNA for the CDR3: TGCGCCAGCAGTCAAAGGGTCGGGGGGGACTCCTACGAGCAGTACTTC. Its translation is CASSQRVGGDSYEQYF.

The CDR3 protein is CASSQAGAGEKLFF. CDR3 sequence (DNA): TGTGCCAGCAGCCAAGCAGGGGCAGGAGAAAAACTGTTTTTT. The rearrangement joins TRBV3-1 (or the pseudogene TRBV3-2) to TRBJ1-4, with D perhaps matching TRBD1 (6 bases). The germline gives CDR1 LGHDT, CDR2 YNNKEL (reference sequence). V lost 1 base to trimming and J lost 8 bases, with 11 bases between them. The CDR3 is made up of 14 amino acids.

The chain carries TRBV25-1 and TRBJ1-2, with 7 bases fitting TRBD1. The length of the CDR3 is 13 residues. Germline lookup yields CDR1 MGHDK and CDR2 SYGVNS. With 2 bases clipped from V and 3 bases from J, the junction kept 0 bases outside the gene matches. The CDR3 DNA reads as TGTGCCAGCAGTGAAGGGACAGACTATGGCTACACCTTC. Translation gives CASSEGTDYGYTF.

The V gene is TRBV7-2, the J gene TRBJ2-1; the match to TRBD1 covers 7 bases. This CDR3 region has 15 residues. Germline V gene lookup returns CDR1 SGHTA and CDR2 FQGNSA. Germline trimming cut 5 bases from V and 4 bases from J; bases unmatched to any gene: 8. As DNA, the CDR3 is TGTGCCAGCAGCCTGAACAGGGGCAATTACAATGAGCAGTTCTTC. Its translation is CASSLNRGNYNEQFF.

The chain uses TRBV29-1 and TRBJ2-1; possible D gene TRBD2, 6 bases. The CDR3 consists of 13 residues. Germline-derived CDR1 and CDR2 are SQVTM and ANQGSEA. Deletions cut 0 bases from V and 7 bases from J, with 10 bases between. The CDR3 nucleotides are TGCAGCGTTGAAGATTGGAGGGGTAATGAGCAGTTCTTC. Protein sequence: CSVEDWRGNEQFF.

The sample holds many counts of this clone. Other DNA sequences from this sample encode an identical CDR3 as well. The rearrangement uses TRBV29-1 and TRBJ1-2; 10 bases line up with TRBD1. The CDR3 covers 15 residues. V was pared by 0 bases and J by 5 bases, with 6 bases of the junction left unmatched. Germline CDR1 SQVTM, CDR2 ANQGSEA. The CDR3 DNA reads TGCAGCGTTGAAGAGGGACAGGGGTTGGATTATGGCTACACCTTC. Its translation: CSVEEGQGLDYGYTF.

Comment on this clone: It is likely a read error, because the conserved phenylalanine at the end of the CDR3 is missing. The DNA is left out, because the CDR3 cannot be placed on it with certainty; the CDR3 is given as TCRdb lists it. V and J are TRBV7-9 and TRBJ1-5; TRBD1 is taken as the D call from the table, unchecked against the DNA. 12 amino acids form the CDR3, both terminal residues included. Germline V gene lookup returns CDR1 SEHNR and CDR2 FQNEAQ (reference sequence). CDR3 loop: CASSFGQDNWVA.

The chain is built from TRBV14 and TRBJ2-5, with D tentatively TRBD1 (5 bases). Trimming removed 5 bases at V and 2 bases at J, with 12 bases between. The CDR3 has 14 amino acids. Germline V gene data show CDR1 as SGHDN and CDR2 as FVKESK. The DNA of the CDR3 is TGTGCCAGCAGCGCTAGGGGTGTTCAAGAGACCCAGTACTTC. Translating gives CASSARGVQETQYF.